The T cell receptor (beta chain) under discussion was sequenced for a study of CXCR3-negative and CXCR3-positive naive CD8 T cells. Whole-study findings and limits: Naive cells with CXCR3 showed TRB CDR3s that were more hydrophobic than those in CXCR3-negative naive cells. Naive subsets did not differ in surface CD5, and the authors estimated TCR strength using properties of the TRB CDR3. Sequencing showed both naive subsets with comparably high diversity, and memory CD8+ cells much lower.

As concerns this clonotype: Its antigen is still unknown.

This CDR3 comprises 15 residues. Germline CDR1 SGHAT, CDR2 FQNNGV. The method, 5' RACE with UMI labels, was used to prepare the TRB cDNA libraries. One entry per CDR3 protein, without DNA, is what TCRdb gives after re-calling the 5' RACE reads. This sample's clone table lists almost 6,000 distinct CDR3 sequences. Identification of naive CD8+ T cells rested on CD45RO-CCR7+CD27+CD95- status. The sequencing input was naive CXCR3+ CD8+ T cells from blood. Stated subset: CD45RO-CCR7+CD27+CD95- naive CD8+ T cells expressing CXCR3 (TNR3+). This receptor was identified in a human donor in good health. Some clones in this sample may be carry-over from other donors' samples. The chain recombines TRBV11-2 with TRBJ1-1. Here the CDR3 reads CASTSAGPMNTEAFF.